The entry below describes one TCR beta chain. This clone's antigen is unknown. Per-nucleotide qualities are absent, and no much larger clonotype sits a single base away. The data are from a study of cytomegalovirus exposure and HLA in healthy donors (dated by TCRdb to 2016 to 2017). About the investigation overall: An earlier analysis of approximately 640 of the donors reported 276 Gb of sequence data and 120 million or so unique TCR beta sequences from 190 million or so T cells. An early release that covered about 600 HLA-typed donors contained about 300 gigabases of sequencing data and approximately 85 million unique TCR sequences. Of the 300 to 500 genotyped donors, 70% to 90% were placed in the genetic ancestry cluster associated with self-reported Caucasian donors. The aim of the study was to test whether cataloging public T cell receptors could identify signatures of past pathogen exposure. The study profiled the T cell repertoires of hundreds of subjects by immunosequencing and related them to cytomegalovirus serostatus. A separate validation cohort of 100 to 150 different subjects was used in addition to the approximately 700-subject first cohort. To predict cytomegalovirus infection status, the study brought together high-throughput TCR immunosequencing, statistical association of individual TCRs with disease status, and machine learning. A later analysis re-examined previously published TCR beta repertoires from over 500 donors and added high-resolution HLA genotyping to investigate patterns of TCR occurrence. Rather than using new phenotypic data, the later analysis identified candidate immune exposures from TCR beta sequences and from how often those sequences occurred across donors. To decide whether each TCR beta V gene segment behaved as functional or pseudogenic, an earlier analysis of fewer than 750 of the donors relied on high-throughput TCR beta sequencing. Donor age, sex, ethnicity and CMV serostatus were collected together with the repertoire data. A later genetic analysis took genome-wide SNP genotypes for about three fifths of the roughly 670 donors and used that subset as a discovery cohort. All discovery cohort repertoires had been generated on a single sequencing platform. HLA typing covered class I and class II loci at four-digit resolution. Typing coverage differed by locus: A, B, C, DRB1 and DQB1 were typed in about 629-640 donors, DQA1 in 500 to 550, DPA1 in approximately 610, and DPB1 in 450 to 480. Roughly five DR-DQ haplotypes were handled as single units for association and clustering because linkage in the cohort was strong. Among some 410 genotyped donors of the cohort, an average of about 240,000 unique TCR beta nucleotide sequences were sequenced per donor, about a sixth of them non-productive.

The cohort was made up of approximately 670 healthy bone marrow donors. All cohort members were sampled while nominally healthy, although unrecorded immune exposures were likely present. The donor was CMV seropositive and was included in the group of 289 seropositive cohort members. Every donor gave a peripheral blood sample, and the peripheral blood mononuclear cells from that sample were used for TCR beta sequencing. The Qiagen DNeasy Blood Extraction Kit was used to extract genomic DNA from the blood cell samples. What the work shows at the level of the full study, not this receptor alone: Roughly uniform sequencing depth across donors was assumed in presence/absence analyses, although this assumption may not hold. A later genetic analysis reported fewer N-insertions in productive TCRs among donors in an Asian-associated ancestry cluster than the approximately 700-donor mean. CMV serostatus was the only immune exposure information available for the cohort. V-gene and J-gene trimming of TCR beta chains was associated with a missense DCLRE1C variant in a later genetic analysis, and the association was replicated in an independent cohort. Some IMGT-functional V segments, including TRBV6-2 and TRBV6-3, could not be told apart with the 87-base-pair reads, so those segments were excluded. Because counts were too low, more than 15 rarely observed V segments, including chromosome 9 orphons, were left out of the earlier analysis of 500 to 750 of the donors. A group of highly shared sequence variants was considered likely to be a technical artifact of the sequencing pipeline. A further reported finding was that TCR beta sequences accurately predicted the HLA-A and HLA-B alleles for most subjects in the first cohort. In a later analysis, most CMV-associated TCR beta chains were found to appear HLA-restricted, with HLA associations seemingly driven largely by CMV exposure. In this cohort, only TCR beta chains were sequenced, and detectable features were limited by the absence of alpha or paired-chain data. While some public TCRs were present in many individuals, most TCR sequences turned up only very rarely across donors. The classifier was reported to diagnose cytomegalovirus status with high specificity and sensitivity in both the original and validation cohorts. Assigning TCR associations to individual alleles was difficult when HLA alleles, especially DR and DQ, strongly co-occurred. It was suggested by the authors that the approach could potentially be generalized to other disease states and immunological phenotypes. Several of the top co-occurrence clusters appeared to be linked to parvovirus B19, influenza, CMV and Epstein-Barr virus, according to a later analysis. An earlier analysis of approximately 570 of the donors showed that most TCR beta V segments appeared in productive rearrangements either about 87% or about 30% of the time, which broadly matched IMGT annotations. In a later analysis, about 16,000 TCR beta sequences were associated with specific HLA alleles at a false discovery rate of 0.05. Because HLA typing was unavailable for some donors at each locus, only the typed subset was used in association tests. In a later analysis, TCR association rates were found to vary across HLA loci, with the most associated TCRs seen for DRB1 alleles and the fewest for HLA-C alleles. Linkage disequilibrium might explain the correlated functional status among segregating V segments, but an unknown experimental factor could not be ruled out. In a later analysis, HLA-associated TCR beta chains showed more clonal expansion and lower generation probabilities than non-associated chains that were equally common. A few of the identified cytomegalovirus-associated TCR beta chains were confirmed in vitro to be specific for cytomegalovirus antigens. The study listed approximately 160 TCR beta chains as associated with cytomegalovirus.

Library generation was performed with the immunoSEQ multiplex PCR assay. The multiplex PCR relied on a mix of 60 forward primers for TCR Vbeta segments and 13 reverse primers for TCR Jbeta segments. Amplification of the CDR3 region of rearranged TCR beta genes was performed with a multiplex PCR assay on genomic DNA. Amplified TCR beta libraries were sequenced as 87-base-pair reads on the Illumina HiSeq System. For the original study's pipeline: In a later analysis, 70 million to 95 million unique TCR beta chains were counted across the roughly 610 repertoires, and approximately 11 million of these chains were shared by at least two donors. Raw reads were error-corrected and collapsed into unique sequences by a nearest-neighbor algorithm in which closely related sequences were merged to remove PCR and sequencing errors. V, D and J gene segments were assigned by aligning CDR3 sequences to IMGT reference sequences. Each retained sequence needed at least a six-nucleotide match to both a V gene segment and a J gene segment. A rearrangement counted as productive if the CDR3 had no stop codons and remained in frame with V and J, and every other rearrangement counted as non-productive. CDR3 was defined according to IMGT convention as the region running from the second conserved V-encoded cysteine to the conserved J-encoded phenylalanine. Sequences without an unambiguous match to a single V gene segment were excluded from the earlier analysis of 450 to 650 of the donors. An earlier analysis of several hundred of the donors called V segments functional above 56.7% productive rearrangements and segregating when the between-donor standard deviation exceeded 5%. A statistical classification framework was built to diagnose cytomegalovirus status from the catalog of TCR beta chain sequences. In a later analysis, V and J genes were assigned by comparing TCR nucleotide sequences against IMGT/GENE-DB human TR gene sequences. The TCRdist pipeline was used in a later analysis to assign CDR3 sequences and most-parsimonious VDJ recombination scenarios. In a later analysis, each TCR beta chain was defined by its CDR3 amino acid sequence together with its V-gene family, and reads without a unique V-gene family were excluded. In a later analysis, approximately 640 highly shared, low-generation-probability nucleotide sequences were removed to address suspected cross-contamination and a sequencing artifact. In a later analysis, a clonal expansion index was calculated for each public chain from normalized within-repertoire ranks of inferred template counts. In a later analysis, generation probabilities were computed with a VDJ recombination model fitted to out-of-frame rearrangements, and the resulting probabilities were checked against IGoR. Hypergeometric tests were used in a later analysis to score TCR-TCR, TCR-HLA and TCR-CMV co-occurrence, with a repertoire-size bias correction applied to the TCR pairs. A later analysis estimated false discovery rates by permuting HLA or CMV assignments 20 times. A later analysis grouped co-occurring TCRs with DBSCAN, adding TCRdist sequence similarity when clustering within HLA-allele-positive subsets. For co-occurrence clustering, repertoires with fewer than 30,000 or more than 120,000 public chains were excluded, along with roughly 5 repertoires with anomalous nucleotide sharing. In TCRdb, the immuneACCESS table is reduced to in-frame sequences with V and J assigned. These tables do not hold every clone; where another copy was compared, an unresolved V gene accounts for under half, and the others remain unexplained. V, J and clone size are taken as reported in that table, and D and trimming were inferred from the DNA itself. The table for this sample lists about 190,000 clones; roughly four fifths of them were counted only once. Approximately 3.1% of the sample goes to the ten largest clones.

Its CDR3 holds 15 amino acids, cysteine through phenylalanine. CDR3 DNA is the only sequence kept; it has 45 bases, read in frame from the first base. The chain uses TRBV21-1 and TRBJ1-6; TRBD1 reflects the table's D call only, with no check against the DNA. TRBV21-1 is termed a pseudogene. The sequence was obtained from a woman aged 25 to 39 in good health and CMV-seropositive. Specimen: PBMCs. Here the CDR3 is given as CASSGWDRVASPLHF. The DNA sequence is TGTGCCAGCAGCGGATGGGACAGGGTTGCTTCACCCCTCCACTTT.